This T cell receptor (beta chain) comes out of a study of CD8 T cells in Susac syndrome. Study results and limitations: The authors found no clonal expansion in Susac syndrome CD4+ T cell repertoires.

It was with random hexamers that roughly 0.5 to 1 ug RNA was reverse transcribed. The method of amplification for TCR beta CDR3 was immunoSEQ multiplex PCR, covering 54 Vbeta and 13 Jbeta. TCRdb recomputed calls from the immunoSEQ multiplex PCR reads with MiXCR, one row per CDR3 protein. The repertoire holds some 200,000 distinct CDR3 sequences, about 94% seen once, with approximately 0.089% in the top ten. This CDR3 comprises 17 residues. V dropped 1 base and J dropped 1 base, with 16 bases sitting between them. CDR1 and CDR2 (germline): MGHRA, YSYEKL. This clonotype has only one observation. Antigen unknown.

Specimen: CD4+ T cells from PBMCs. This sequence was found in a human donor with Susac syndrome. The genes are TRBV4-1 and TRBJ1-2, with no clear D. The CDR3 loop reads CASSQGRQPWDNYGYTF. In DNA form, the CDR3 reads TGCGCCAGCAGCCAAGGACGGCAGCCGTGGGATAACTATGGCTACACCTTC.